This TCR beta chain came from a study of T-cell memory formation after mild COVID-19. Findings of the study overall: In pre-infection memory, a portion of responding clones appeared, which suggested that cross-reactive memory joined. Second-wave clones that peaked on day 37 lacked confirmed SARS-CoV-2 specificity. Clones that contracted clustered mainly in CM and EM if CD4+ and in EMRA if CD8+.

CDR1 LNHDA and CDR2 SQIVND come from the germline V gene (reference sequence). The J segment lost 3 bases and the V segment lost 7 bases, leaving 2 bases of the junction unmatched. The CDR3 runs 12 residues. After 5'RACE with constant-segment primers, TCR alpha and TCR beta cDNA libraries carrying sample barcodes and UMIs were obtained. TCRdb ran MiXCR on the 5' RACE reads and lists one entry per CDR3 protein. The data show fewer than 140,000 distinct CDR3 sequences, with about 15% seen just once and approximately 28% held by the top ten. On this clonotype itself: Its antigen is not identified.

The source material was PBMCs or a T cell subset sorted from them (not recorded which). J is TRBJ1-2 and V is TRBV19; 7 nucleotides agree with TRBD1. This sequence originates from an adult woman who had mild COVID-19 (a few samples of this study predate the infection). Cell type and time point are not known. DNA of the CDR3: TGTGCCAGTATAGGGACAGACTATGGCTACACCTTC. Translating it yields CASIGTDYGYTF.